This T cell receptor beta chain was observed in a study of T cell repertoires in aging, cancer and after chemotherapy. Study-level background: Paired samples before and after chemotherapy came from glioblastoma patients receiving temozolomide-based therapy. The study's findings and limits: Median generation probability rose over the chemotherapy interval in each cancer cohort, suggesting rebound thymic output.

TCR beta rearrangements were amplified from peripheral blood genomic DNA. Multiplex touch-down PCR with TRB-A/B primers amplified rearranged V-D-J TRB sequences. MiXCR was run by TCRdb on the multiplex PCR reads, yielding one entry per CDR3 protein. The table records 2,500 to 3,000 distinct CDR3 sequences, approximately 25% of them present only once. Comment on this clonotype: Its antigen remains unknown.

The sequence was obtained from a human donor with a solid tumor. The sequenced sample consisted of blood.

The CDR3, as DNA: TGCAGCGTGGCGGGCAAAGAGACCCAGTACTTC. Translated: CSVAGKETQYF. This chain links TRBV29-1 with TRBJ2-5, with D perhaps TRBD2 (5 bases). V lost 6 bases to trimming and J lost 3 bases, with 8 bases between them. The CDR3 sequence is 11 residues long. Germline CDR1 and CDR2: SQVTM and ANQGSEA.